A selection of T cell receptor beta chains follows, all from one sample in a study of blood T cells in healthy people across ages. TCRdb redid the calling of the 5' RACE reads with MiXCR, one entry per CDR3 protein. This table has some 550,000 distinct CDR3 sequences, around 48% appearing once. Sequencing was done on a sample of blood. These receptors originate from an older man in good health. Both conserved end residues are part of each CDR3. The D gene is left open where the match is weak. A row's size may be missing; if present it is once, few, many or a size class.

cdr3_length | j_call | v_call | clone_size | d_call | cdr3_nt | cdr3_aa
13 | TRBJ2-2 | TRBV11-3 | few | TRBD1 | TGTGCCAGCAGCGCCGACAGGGTCGGGGAGCTGTTTTTT | CASSADRVGELFF
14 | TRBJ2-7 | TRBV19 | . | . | TGTGCCAGTAGTATTAGTTCCCCCGGGAGTGAGCAGTACTTC | CASSISSPGSEQYF
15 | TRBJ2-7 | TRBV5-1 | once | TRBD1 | TGCGCCAGCAGCGCCGGGACAGCGTCGGTGAACGAGCAGTACTTC | CASSAGTASVNEQYF
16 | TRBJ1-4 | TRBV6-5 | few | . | TGTGCCAGCAGTTACGGCGCCCCCGGGACACCGGAAAAACTGTTTTTT | CASSYGAPGTPEKLFF
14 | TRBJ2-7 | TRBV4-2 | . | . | TGTGCCAGCAGCCAAGTCGGTGGTAGCGCTGAGCAGTACTTC | CASSQVGGSAEQYF
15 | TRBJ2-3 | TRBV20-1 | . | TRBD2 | TGCAGTGCTGAAAGCGGGAGGGGTCCCACAGATACGCAGTATTTT | CSAESGRGPTDTQYF
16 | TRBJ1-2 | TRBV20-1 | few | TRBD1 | TGCAGTGCTAGAGAAGGGACAGGGACGGTTGGCTATGGCTACACCTTC | CSAREGTGTVGYGYTF
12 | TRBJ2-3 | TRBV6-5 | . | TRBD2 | TGTGCCAGCACTAGCGGGGTGGATACGCAGTATTTT | CASTSGVDTQYF
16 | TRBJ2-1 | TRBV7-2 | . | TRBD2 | TGTGCCAGCAGCTTAGCATTGGCGGGAGGAGCGGATGAGCAGTTCTTC | CASSLALAGGADEQFF
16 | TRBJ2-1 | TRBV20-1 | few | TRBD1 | TGCAGTGCTAGAGCAACCGGGACAGGCCGCCCGAATGAGCAGTTCTTC | CSARATGTGRPNEQFF
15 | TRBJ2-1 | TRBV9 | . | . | TGTGCCAGCAGCGTAGGGGTGGTGGATTACAATGAGCAGTTCTTC | CASSVGVVDYNEQFF
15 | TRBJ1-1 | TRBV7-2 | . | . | TGTGCCAGCAGCTTAGGATGGACGGGAACCACTGAAGCTTTCTTT | CASSLGWTGTTEAFF
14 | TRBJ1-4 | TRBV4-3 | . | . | TGCGCCAGCAGCCCAGCCCCGGCCAATGAAGAACTGTTTTTT | CASSPAPANEELFF
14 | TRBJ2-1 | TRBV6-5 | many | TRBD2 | TGTGCCAGCAGTCCGGGACTAGGAAACAATGAGCAGTTCTTC | CASSPGLGNNEQFF
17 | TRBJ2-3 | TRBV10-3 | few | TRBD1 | TGTGCCATCAGCCCCAGGGGACAGGAGACTACCACAGATACGCAGTATTTT | CAISPRGQETTTDTQYF
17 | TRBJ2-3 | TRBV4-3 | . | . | TGCGCCAGCAGCCCCGGACTCCCGGGAAGGGGTTTTGGTACGCAGTATTTT | CASSPGLPGRGFGTQYF
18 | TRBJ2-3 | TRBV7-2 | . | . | TGTGCCAGCAGCTTAGGGATACTCATGACCTTCGACACAGATACGCAGTATTTT | CASSLGILMTFDTDTQYF
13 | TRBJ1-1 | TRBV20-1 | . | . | TGCAGTGCTAGAGATCCCGTAGACACTGAAGCTTTCTTT | CSARDPVDTEAFF